A selection of T cell receptor beta chains follows, all from one sample in a study of blood T cell repertoires in COVID-19. Some clones are missing from TCRdb's copy, which holds only in-frame ones; the method was immunoSEQ multiplex PCR. The table lists just over 80,000 clones, roughly 89% of them singletons. Input material: PBMCs or T cells enriched from blood (not recorded which). The receptors were sampled from a woman in her forties or fifties with acute COVID-19. CDR3s include the opening cysteine and the closing phenylalanine or tryptophan. A D gene is named only where the DNA matches it firmly. Size is stated for part of the rows, as once, few or many counts, or as a class when the clone is expanded.

j_call clone_size v_call d_call cdr3_nt cdr3_aa
TRBJ2-7 NA TRBV5-1 NA TGCGCCAGCAGCATTACAGACAGCTCCTACGAGCAGTACTTC CASSITDSSYEQYF
TRBJ1-1 NA TRBV2 NA TGTGCCAGCAGTGTGCGGGTGGGCACTGAAGCTTTCTTT CASSVRVGTEAFF
TRBJ1-1 NA TRBV3-1/TRBV3-2 TRBD1 TGTGCCAGCAGCCAAACCTACAGGGGATTCACTGAAGCTTTCTTT CASSQTYRGFTEAFF
TRBJ2-7 NA TRBV6-5 NA TGTGCCAGCAGTTACTCGAGTCAGCAGTACTTC CASSYSSQQYF
TRBJ2-2 NA TRBV5-1 NA TGCGCCAGCAGCCGGGACTCTTACACCGGGGAGCTGTTTTTT CASSRDSYTGELFF
TRBJ1-2 NA TRBV15 TRBD1 TGTGCCACCAGCAGAGCACAGGGGGACTATGGCTACACCTTC CATSRAQGDYGYTF
TRBJ2-7 NA TRBV5-1 TRBD2 TGCGCCAGCAGCTTGACTAGCGGAGCCTACGAGCAGTACTTC CASSLTSGAYEQYF
TRBJ2-2 NA TRBV7-2 TRBD1 TGTGCCAGCAGCCCGGACAGGGTACCCACCGGGGAGCTGTTTTTT CASSPDRVPTGELFF
TRBJ2-3 NA TRBV19 NA TGTGCCAGTAGTAGCAGGGCTAGCACAGATACGCAGTATTTT CASSSRASTDTQYF
TRBJ1-1 NA TRBV10-3 NA TGTGCCATCAGTCAGGTGGGGAGGGCTGAAGCTTTCTTT CAISQVGRAEAFF
TRBJ2-5 NA TRBV11-2 NA TGTGCCAGCAGCTTAGAACCGGGCGTGGGGGCGTCGTCCGATCCCAGTAACTTC CASSLEPGVGASSDPSNF
TRBJ2-3 NA TRBV19 TRBD2 TGTGCCAGTAGTCGACTCATAGCGGGAGGGCGTCAAGATACGCAGTATTTT CASSRLIAGGRQDTQYF
TRBJ2-7 NA TRBV6-1 NA TGTGCCAGCAGTGAATACGTGACTCCCTACGAGCAGTACTTC CASSEYVTPYEQYF
TRBJ2-7 once TRBV27 TRBD2 TGTGCCAGCAGCCTAGCGGGAGGCCACGAGCAGTACTTC CASSLAGGHEQYF
TRBJ2-7 NA TRBV5-1 TRBD2 TGCGCCAGCAGTCCCCGGACTAGCGGGAGCTACGAGCAGTACTTC CASSPRTSGSYEQYF
TRBJ2-1 NA TRBV7-6 TRBD2 TGTGCCAGCAGCCCTCCCCCGACTAGCGGGAGCTATGAGCAGTTCTTC CASSPPPTSGSYEQFF
TRBJ2-7 NA TRBV7-9 TRBD1 TGTGCCAGCAGCTTGGACAGGGGAGGCGAGCAGTACTTC CASSLDRGGEQYF
TRBJ1-6 NA TRBV4-2 TRBD1 TGTGCCAGCAGCCAAGACAGGGGGCGAGGTAATTCACCCCTCCACTTT CASSQDRGRGNSPLHF
TRBJ1-5 NA TRBV19 TRBD1 TGTGCCAGTAGGGACAGGGTAGATCAGCCCCAGCATTTT CASRDRVDQPQHF
TRBJ2-7 NA TRBV13 TRBD1 TGTGCCAGCAGCTTAGAAGGGACAGGGGGGCCAACCTACGAGCAGTACTTC CASSLEGTGGPTYEQYF
TRBJ1-5 NA TRBV10-1 NA TGCGCCAGCAGTGAGGAGTCCCGGAGGAGTAGCAATCAGCCCCAGCATTTT CASSEESRRSSNQPQHF
TRBJ2-1 NA TRBV14 TRBD1 TGTGCCAGCAGCCAACCCCCCGGGACAGGGGGCTACAATGAGCAGTTCTTC CASSQPPGTGGYNEQFF
TRBJ2-2 NA TRBV7-6 TRBD2 TGTGCCAGCAGCTCCTTAGCGGGCACCGGGGAGCTGTTTTTT CASSSLAGTGELFF
TRBJ1-4 NA TRBV27 TRBD1 TGTGCCAGCAGAGGGACAGGGACTAATGAAAAACTGTTTTTT CASRGTGTNEKLFF
TRBJ2-7 NA TRBV7-9 NA TGTGCCAGCAGCCTCCCCGTAGGGAGTACCTACGAGCAGTACTTC CASSLPVGSTYEQYF
TRBJ1-5 NA TRBV19 NA TGTGCCAGTAGTATAGATCTGACACGGAATCAGCCCCAGCATTTT CASSIDLTRNQPQHF
TRBJ1-6 NA TRBV5-1 TRBD1 TGCGCCAGCAGCCTAGGACAGGAGACTTCACCCCTCCACTTT CASSLGQETSPLHF
TRBJ1-5 NA TRBV24-1 NA TGTGCCACCAGTGATTCGGCAGGGGCCTATCAGCCCCAGCATTTT CATSDSAGAYQPQHF
TRBJ1-1 NA TRBV27 NA TGTGCCAGCAGTGCATATCAGGTTACCAACACTGAAGCTTTCTTT CASSAYQVTNTEAFF
TRBJ1-1 NA TRBV12-3/TRBV12-4 NA TGTGCCAGCAGGCGAGGGGGGGGAAAAGCTTTCTTT CASRRGGGKAFF
TRBJ1-1 NA TRBV25-1 TRBD1 TGTGCCAGCAAGGGTTTGGCAGGGGGGAGCACTGAAGCTTTCTTT CASKGLAGGSTEAFF
TRBJ2-2 NA TRBV6-1 NA TGTGCCAGCAGTGAACAGTTGACAGGATACGTTGGGGAGCTGTTTTTT CASSEQLTGYVGELFF
TRBJ1-4 once TRBV18 TRBD1 TGTGCCAGCTCGGGGACAGGGAAAGAAAAACTGTTTTTT CASSGTGKEKLFF
TRBJ2-1 NA TRBV7-7 NA TGTGCTAGCAGCTTAGGCGAGGCCGATCACAATGAGCAGTTCTTC CASSLGEADHNEQFF
TRBJ1-2 NA TRBV6-2/TRBV6-3 NA TGTGCCAGCAGTTTCGCGGTTACTAACTATGGCTACACCTTC CASSFAVTNYGYTF
TRBJ2-3 NA TRBV5-4 NA TGTGCCAGCAGCTTGGCCGGGGCGGGGACAGATACGCAGTATTTT CASSLAGAGTDTQYF
TRBJ2-3 NA TRBV5-4 TRBD2 TGTGCCAGCAGCTTGGGGGGACTAGCGGTATTCACAGATACGCAGTATTTT CASSLGGLAVFTDTQYF
TRBJ2-5 NA TRBV5-1 NA TGCGCCAGCAGGGAAGACAGCCAAGAGACCCAGTACTTC CASREDSQETQYF
TRBJ2-1 NA TRBV9 TRBD2 TGTGCCAGCAGCCCCTTAGCGGGAGAGTACAATGAGCAGTTCTTC CASSPLAGEYNEQFF
TRBJ1-6 NA TRBV6-5 TRBD1 TGTGCCAGCACAGGGGGCGATTCACCCCTCCACTTT CASTGGDSPLHF
TRBJ1-2 NA TRBV19 NA TGTGCCAGTAGTATAGCACGGGGGTTGTTGTATGGCTACACCTTC CASSIARGLLYGYTF
TRBJ2-3 once TRBV3-1/TRBV3-2 TRBD2 TGTGCCAGCAGCCAAGAAAGTGCTAGCGGTTTCACAGATACGCAGTATTTT CASSQESASGFTDTQYF
TRBJ2-7 NA TRBV24-1 NA TGTGCCACTAGTCGACAGGATTCCTACGAGCAGTACTTC CATSRQDSYEQYF
TRBJ1-4 NA TRBV5-8 NA TGTGCCAGCAGTTTTCGGGGGGGCTTTTCTCGGGAAAAACTGTTTTTT CASSFRGGFSREKLFF
TRBJ1-4 NA TRBV7-8 NA TGTGCCAGCAGCTTACGGAGACAGGTCGGGAATGAAAAACTGTTTTTT CASSLRRQVGNEKLFF
TRBJ2-1 NA TRBV5-4 NA TGTGCCAGCAGCTTGGACAGAACCACAATAGATGAGCAGTTCTTC CASSLDRTTIDEQFF
TRBJ2-5 NA TRBV19 NA TGTGCCAGTAGTCCCGAGAAAGGAGTGACCCAGTACTTC CASSPEKGVTQYF
TRBJ2-2 NA TRBV6-5 NA TGTGCCAGCAGTTACTCCGGGACACTAAACACCGGGGAGCTGTTTTTT CASSYSGTLNTGELFF
TRBJ2-7 NA TRBV30 TRBD2 TGTGCCTGGATTACGGCCCTAGCGGGAAACGAGCAGTACTTC CAWITALAGNEQYF
TRBJ2-7 NA TRBV14 TRBD2 TGTGCCAGCAGCCAGTACGACGGGGTAGCGGGAGCCTACGAGCAGTACTTC CASSQYDGVAGAYEQYF